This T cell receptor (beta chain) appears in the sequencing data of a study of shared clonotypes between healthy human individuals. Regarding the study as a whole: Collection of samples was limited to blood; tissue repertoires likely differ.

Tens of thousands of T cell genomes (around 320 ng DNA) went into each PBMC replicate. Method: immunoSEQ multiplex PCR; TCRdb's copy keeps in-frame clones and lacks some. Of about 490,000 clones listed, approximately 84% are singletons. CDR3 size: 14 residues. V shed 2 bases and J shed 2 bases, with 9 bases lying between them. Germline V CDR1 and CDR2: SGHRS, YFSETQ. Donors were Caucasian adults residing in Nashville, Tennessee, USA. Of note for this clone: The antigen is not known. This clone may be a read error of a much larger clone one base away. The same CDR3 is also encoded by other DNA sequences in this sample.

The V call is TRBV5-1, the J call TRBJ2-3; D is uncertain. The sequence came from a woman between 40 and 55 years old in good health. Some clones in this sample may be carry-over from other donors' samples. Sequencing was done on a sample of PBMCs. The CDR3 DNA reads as TGCGCCAGCAGCTTAGACCCATCCACAGATACGCAGTATTTT. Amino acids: CASSLDPSTDTQYF.